The T cell receptor beta chain under discussion was sequenced for a study of beta chain features in type 1 diabetes. Study-wide results and limits: TCRB CDR3s were moderately but significantly shorter in Type 1 diabetes patients in all four CD4+ subsets.

Germline V gene data show CDR1 as ENHRY and CDR2 as SYGVKD. The junction had 5 bases not matched to a gene; V was cut back by 5 bases and J by 8 bases. This CDR3 has 12 residues. Note on this clone: What it recognizes is unknown.

cDNA synthesis used the whole RNA isolate, giving expressed TCRB sequences. The method was immunoSEQ multiplex PCR; TCRdb's version includes in-frame clones alone and lacks a portion of them. The table records 250,000 to 300,000 clones, about 23% of them present only once. The chain is built from TRBV10-3 and TRBJ1-2; TRBD1 matches 7 bases. Sequenced material: naive CD4+ T cells from blood. The clonotype was recovered from a young woman with type 1 diabetes. The CDR3 is CAISRQGDGYTF. CDR3 sequence (DNA): TGTGCCATCAGTCGACAGGGCGACGGCTACACCTTC.